The clone carrying this T cell receptor (beta chain) appeared a single time. Its specificity is unknown. J gave up 2 bases and V 7 bases, and 6 bases lay outside the gene matches. Looked up from germline, CDR1 is MNHEY and CDR2 is SVGAGI. CDR3 length: 14 amino acids. The data are from a study of T cell responses to AZD1222 COVID-19 vaccine. Findings and limits, study-wide: The study found vaccine-associated CD4 TCRs spanning spike, dominant at 160-218 and 743-854. Reportedly, close to half of spike-specific TCRs are directed against unmutated variant regions. Baseline serology detected seropositivity in only six or seven AZD1222 recipients.

Libraries were prepared by immunoSEQ multiplex PCR; TCRdb keeps only in-frame clonotypes and omits some of them. The profile shows more than 110,000 clones, approximately 90% of them singletons. The chain carries TRBV6-5 and TRBJ2-3; 7 bases agree with TRBD1. The sequence was collected from an adult in good health. Sequencing was performed on peripheral blood, taken on day 0 of AZD1222 vaccination. The CDR3: CASIRGGFTDTQYF. The CDR3 nucleotides read TGTGCCAGCATTCGAGGGGGCTTCACAGATACGCAGTATTTT.